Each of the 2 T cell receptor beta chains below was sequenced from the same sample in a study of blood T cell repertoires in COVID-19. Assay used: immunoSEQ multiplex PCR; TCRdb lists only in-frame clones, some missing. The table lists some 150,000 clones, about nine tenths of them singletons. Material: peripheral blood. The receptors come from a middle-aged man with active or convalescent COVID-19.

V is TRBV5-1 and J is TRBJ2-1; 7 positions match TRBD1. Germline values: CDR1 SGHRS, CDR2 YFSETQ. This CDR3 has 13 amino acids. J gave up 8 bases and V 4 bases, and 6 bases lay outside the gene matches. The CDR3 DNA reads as TGCGCCAGCAGCCCCACGAGGGGGCATGAGCAGTTCTTC. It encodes CASSPTRGHEQFF.

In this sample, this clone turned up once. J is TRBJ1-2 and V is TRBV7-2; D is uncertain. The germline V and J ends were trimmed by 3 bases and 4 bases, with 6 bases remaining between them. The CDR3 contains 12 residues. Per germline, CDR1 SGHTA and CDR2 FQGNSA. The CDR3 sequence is CASSFTVYGYTF. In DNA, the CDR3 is TGTGCCAGCAGCTTTACGGTCTATGGCTACACCTTC.